The sequence of this T cell receptor (beta chain) was determined in a study of blood T cell repertoires in COVID-19. Study overall: The United States, Italy and Spain provided the acute and convalescent COVID-19 samples. In each case, the material was cDNA or gDNA derived from T cells, B-cell-depleted T cells, or PBMCs.

Study processing details: Researchers report that nucleated cell counts were estimated from reference gene primer amplification. Sequencing was performed with immunoSEQ multiplex PCR; in TCRdb, only in-frame clones are kept and a portion is missing. V and J calls and clone size come straight from that table; D and trimming were deduced from the DNA. The sample includes about 40,000 clones, about 79% seen only once; the top ten take 2.6%. This CDR3 is 11 amino acids long. V was trimmed by 3 bases and J by 8 bases, leaving 10 bases between them. The V gene's germline CDR1 is DFQATT and CDR2 SNEGSKA (reference sequence).

Material for sequencing was peripheral blood. The J gene is TRBJ1-1, the V gene TRBV20-1; no reliable D call. The receptor comes from a woman in her sixties with acute or convalescent COVID-19. CDR3 nucleotide sequence: TGCAGTGCTAGTAAGTTCAGGGAAGCTTTCTTT. Protein: CSASKFREAFF.